This T cell receptor (beta chain) was obtained from a study of cytomegalovirus exposure and HLA in healthy donors. The wider study: Some 91 million unique TCRs from HLA-typed donors were held in an early release of data. The study, taken as a whole, reports: Previous analysis showed most TCR beta V segments were productive about 87% or about 30% of the time. Serostatus for CMV was the only available immune exposure information.

V shed 6 bases, J shed 6 bases, and the junction held 5 bases outside the gene matches. Germline V lookup: CDR1 PRHDT, CDR2 FYEKMQ (reference sequence). The CDR3 is made up of 13 amino acids. To note about this clone: Antigen specificity is unknown.

The PCR used 60 Vbeta and 13 Jbeta primers. Method: immunoSEQ multiplex PCR; TCRdb's copy keeps in-frame clones and lacks some. This table has 90,000 to 150,000 clones, roughly 8.6% appearing once. The chain links TRBV13 to TRBJ2-3; 8 bases match TRBD1. The material sequenced was PBMCs. This clonotype was obtained from a woman between 40 and 55 years old in good health and CMV-seropositive. CDR3 amino acids: CASSLTGADTQYF. CDR3 sequence (DNA): TGTGCCAGCAGTTTGACAGGGGCGGATACGCAGTATTTT.